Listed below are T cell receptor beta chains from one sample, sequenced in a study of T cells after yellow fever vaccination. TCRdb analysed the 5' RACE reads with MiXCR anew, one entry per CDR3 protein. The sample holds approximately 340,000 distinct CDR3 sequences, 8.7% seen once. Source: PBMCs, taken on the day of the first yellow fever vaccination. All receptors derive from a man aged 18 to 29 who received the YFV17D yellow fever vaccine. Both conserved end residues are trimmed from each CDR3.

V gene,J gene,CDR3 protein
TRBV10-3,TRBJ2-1,ATKGTFGYNEQF
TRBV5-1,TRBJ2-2,ASSFRVGGTGELF
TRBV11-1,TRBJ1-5,ASSKPLPQPYSNQPQH
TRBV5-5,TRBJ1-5,ASSPGGGRPQH
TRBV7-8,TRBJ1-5,ASSRAYRGHQPQH
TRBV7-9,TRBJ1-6,ASSLPSRGARSPLH
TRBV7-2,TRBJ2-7,ASSLVGQGDYEQY
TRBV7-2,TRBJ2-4,ASSGMGALNIQY
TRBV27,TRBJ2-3,ASSLRAGVRATDTQY
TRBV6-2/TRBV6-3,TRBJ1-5,ASQRDRNDNQPQH
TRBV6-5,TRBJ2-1,ASSYGIGVRAVNEQF
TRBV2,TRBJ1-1,ASSVMGRSDTEAF